Listed below are T cell receptor beta chains from one sample, sequenced in a study of radiation and T cells in renal cell carcinoma. Measured with immunoSEQ multiplex PCR; TCRdb has only the in-frame clones, and not every one. The sample carries fewer than 30,000 clones, roughly 80% recorded once. Sequencing used blood, obtained from a patient whose treatment included radiotherapy and nephrectomy. All receptors derive from a man aged 55 to 70 with renal cell carcinoma. Each CDR3 is given with its conserved first and last residue. The order of the fields is J gene, V gene, clone size, D gene, CDR3 DNA, CDR3 protein. D genes are given only for firm matches. Size is omitted from some rows. Given values are once, few, many or a class for expanded clones.

TRBJ2-1	TRBV4-3	.	TRBD2	TGCGCCAGCAGCCAAGTCCCACTAGCGGGGGATGAGCAGTTCTTC	CASSQVPLAGDEQFF
TRBJ1-2	TRBV7-8	.	.	TGTGCCAGCAGCACCAACAGGGTAGTGGGGGGCTACACCTTC	CASSTNRVVGGYTF
TRBJ2-3	TRBV10-3	.	.	TGTGCCATCAAAGGGTACAGGGTGATAGATACGCAGTATTTT	CAIKGYRVIDTQYF
TRBJ2-7	TRBV25-1	few	.	TGTGCCAGCAGCTCGGGGTTATCCTACGAGCAGTACTTC	CASSSGLSYEQYF
TRBJ2-6	TRBV15	few	TRBD2	TGTGCCACCAGCAGAGATCCGACTAGCGGGAGGGCCGGGGCCAACGTCCTGACTTTC	CATSRDPTSGRAGANVLTF
TRBJ2-1	TRBV7-8	.	.	TGTGCCAGCAGCTTAGTTGGTGTCTACAATGAGCAGTTCTTC	CASSLVGVYNEQFF
TRBJ2-5	TRBV5-1	once	.	TGCGCCAGCAGCCACCAGGGTGAGAGGGGTGAGACCCAGTACTTC	CASSHQGERGETQYF
TRBJ1-1	TRBV19	.	TRBD1	TGTGCCAGTACCCCCCGTGGACAGGGGAACACTGAAGCTTTCTTT	CASTPRGQGNTEAFF
TRBJ1-1	TRBV19	.	TRBD1	TGTGCCAGCACATCACAGGGCAGGGGGTCTGAAGCTTTCTTT	CASTSQGRGSEAFF
TRBJ1-5	TRBV19	few	TRBD1	TGTGCCAGTAGTGGCACGACAGGGCGGGTCAATCAGCCCCAGCATTTT	CASSGTTGRVNQPQHF
TRBJ2-1	TRBV6-1	.	TRBD2	TGTGCCAGCAGTGTAGTGGCTAGCGGGTTCTACAATGAGCAGTTCTTC	CASSVVASGFYNEQFF
TRBJ2-2	TRBV5-1	.	.	TGCGCCAGCAGCTGGAGTACGGGGGTCGGGGCGGACCGCACCGGGGAGCTGTTTTTT	CASSWSTGVGADRTGELFF
TRBJ2-1	TRBV11-3	.	.	TGTGCCAGCAGCCCGTCTTTGGGGGCCGTCGCCTACAATGAGCAGTTCTTC	CASSPSLGAVAYNEQFF
TRBJ1-1	TRBV7-2	.	TRBD1	TGTGCCAGCAGCTTACGGTTTGAGGGGGCCCCTGAAGCTTTCTTT	CASSLRFEGAPEAFF
TRBJ2-4	TRBV6-5	.	.	TGTGCCAGCAGGAAAGGGGTGGGCATTCAGTACTTC	CASRKGVGIQYF
TRBJ1-2	TRBV7-9	.	TRBD1	TGTGCCAGCAGCTTGGATGGGACAGAGTATGGCTACACCTTC	CASSLDGTEYGYTF
TRBJ2-5	TRBV18	once	.	TGTGCCAGCTCACCTGAGGGGTTCCTTCCCGCGGGCCAAGAGACCCAGTACTTC	CASSPEGFLPAGQETQYF
TRBJ2-3	TRBV5-5	.	.	TGTGCCAGCATCGACCGTAGGCGGGGCACAGATACGCAGTATTTT	CASIDRRRGTDTQYF
TRBJ1-1	TRBV19	.	.	TGTGCCAGTAGTATTAGTTCGCTCACTGAAGCTTTCTTT	CASSISSLTEAFF
TRBJ1-3	TRBV10-2	once	TRBD1	TGCGCCAGCATGGCAGGGGGTTCAAACACCATATATTTT	CASMAGGSNTIYF
TRBJ1-2	TRBV2	.	.	TGTGCCAGCAGTGATGGAGGGCCTGGCTACACCTTC	CASSDGGPGYTF
TRBJ1-1	TRBV6-5	.	.	TGTGCCAGCAGCCGAACGGGCCCCACTGAAGCTTTCTTT	CASSRTGPTEAFF
TRBJ2-7	TRBV4-1	.	TRBD1	TGCGCCAGCAGCCAAGGGTGGACAGGGGTCTACGAGCAGTACTTC	CASSQGWTGVYEQYF
TRBJ2-4	TRBV10-1	.	TRBD2	TGCGCCAGCAGTGAGGGCCCCGGGACTAGCGTAAACATTCAGTACTTC	CASSEGPGTSVNIQYF
TRBJ2-3	TRBV11-2	.	.	TGTGCCAGCAGCCCTCTCGGAGATACGCAGTATTTT	CASSPLGDTQYF
TRBJ1-2	TRBV27	once	.	TGTGCCAGCAGTTTATCGGAAGAAGGGAACTATGGCTACACCTTC	CASSLSEEGNYGYTF
TRBJ2-3	TRBV19	.	TRBD2	TGTGCCAGTAGTACGGGACTAGCGGGAGGAGGGAGCACAGATACGCAGTATTTT	CASSTGLAGGGSTDTQYF
TRBJ1-1	TRBV7-8	.	.	TGTGCCAGCAGCCAATTGGGTACTGAAGCTTTCTTT	CASSQLGTEAFF
TRBJ1-1	TRBV14	hyperexpanded	.	TGTGCCAGCAGCCAAGAATGGGGGTACCCTGAAGCTTTCTTT	CASSQEWGYPEAFF
TRBJ2-7	TRBV7-9	.	.	TGTGCCAGCGCTGACTTGACCTACGAGCAGTACTTC	CASADLTYEQYF
TRBJ2-7	TRBV4-1	.	.	TGCGCCAGCAGCCAGCAGGAGGCGAGCTCCTACGAGCAGTACTTC	CASSQQEASSYEQYF
TRBJ2-3	TRBV9	.	.	TGTGCCAGCAGCGTAGCTCCGGCGACCGAACAGTATTTT	CASSVAPATEQYF
TRBJ2-2	TRBV7-9	.	.	TGTGCCAGCAGCTTACAGAAGAGTACCGGGGAGCTGTTTTTT	CASSLQKSTGELFF
TRBJ1-3	TRBV7-9	.	.	TGTGCCAGCAGCTCTACAGGCCGAGTCGAAACTGGAAACACCATATATTTT	CASSSTGRVETGNTIYF
TRBJ2-1	TRBV9	once	TRBD2	TGTGCCAGCAGCGTACGGGGGACTAGTGATGAGCAGTTCTTC	CASSVRGTSDEQFF
TRBJ1-1	TRBV19	.	TRBD1	TGTGCCAGTAGTACGATGGGACAGTCTGAAGCTTTCTTT	CASSTMGQSEAFF
TRBJ1-1	TRBV6-5	.	.	TGTGCCAGCACCCCCCGGGTCTCGAACACTGAAGCTTTCTTT	CASTPRVSNTEAFF
TRBJ1-1	TRBV2	.	.	TGTGCCAGCAGTCCCCCTAATGGTGGTGAAGCTTTCTTT	CASSPPNGGEAFF
TRBJ2-2	TRBV28	.	TRBD1	TGTGCCAGCAGTCCGACGACAGGGAGCACCGGGGAGCTGTTTTTT	CASSPTTGSTGELFF
TRBJ2-5	TRBV29-1	.	TRBD2	TGCAGCGCTGAACGGACTAGCGGGAGTGGTGAGACCCAGTACTTC	CSAERTSGSGETQYF
TRBJ2-6	TRBV19	.	.	TGTGCCAGTAATACAGGATCTGGGGCCAACGTCCTGACTTTC	CASNTGSGANVLTF
TRBJ2-7	TRBV2	few	.	TGTGCCAGCAAACCCGGGCCCGAGCAGTACTTC	CASKPGPEQYF
TRBJ1-1	TRBV11-1	.	.	TGTGCCAGCAGCCCGGATGAACTTGGACAGAATGAAGCTTTCTTT	CASSPDELGQNEAFF
TRBJ1-4	TRBV7-9	.	.	TGTGCCAGCAGCCAGGACTTCCCCAGGGAAAAACTGTTTTTT	CASSQDFPREKLFF
TRBJ2-3	TRBV2	.	.	TGTGCCAGCAGTCCGGGCACAGATACGCAGTATTTT	CASSPGTDTQYF
TRBJ2-2	TRBV10-1	.	TRBD1	TGCGCCAGCAGTGAGCGGACAGGGGGCTCCACCGGGGAGCTGTTTTTT	CASSERTGGSTGELFF
TRBJ2-1	TRBV20-1	once	.	TGCAGTGCTATCAGGTTTGGTGAGCAGTTCTTC	CSAIRFGEQFF